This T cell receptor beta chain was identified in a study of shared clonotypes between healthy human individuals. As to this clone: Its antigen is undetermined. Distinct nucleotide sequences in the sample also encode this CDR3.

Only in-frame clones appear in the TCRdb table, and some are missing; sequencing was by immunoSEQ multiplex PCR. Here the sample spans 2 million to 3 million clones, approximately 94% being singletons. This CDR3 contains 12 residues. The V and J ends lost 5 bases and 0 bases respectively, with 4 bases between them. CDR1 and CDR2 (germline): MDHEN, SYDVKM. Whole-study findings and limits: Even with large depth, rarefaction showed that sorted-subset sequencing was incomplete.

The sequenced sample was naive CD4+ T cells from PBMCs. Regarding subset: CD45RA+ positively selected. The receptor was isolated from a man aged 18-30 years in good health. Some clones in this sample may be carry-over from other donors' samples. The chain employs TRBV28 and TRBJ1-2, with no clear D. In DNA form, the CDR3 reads TGTGCCAGCAGTGAGACTAACTATGGCTACACCTTC. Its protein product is CASSETNYGYTF.